The 3 T cell receptor beta chains below all came from one sample that was sequenced in a study of control samples from healthy donors and cancer patients. Method: immunoSEQ multiplex PCR; TCRdb's copy keeps in-frame clones and lacks some. The data show 100,000 to 150,000 clones, about 88% seen once. Sample: blood. These receptors all come from a man aged 50-59 years in good health.

This clone was found a few times. This chain links TRBV7-8 with TRBJ1-1; TRBD1 matches at 9 bases. CDR1 is SGHVS, CDR2 FQNEAQ, per germline. V trimming: 4 bases; J trimming: 2 bases; junction bases outside the gene matches: 8. This CDR3 contains 16 residues. This CDR3 is CASSSNRGRLNTEAFF. CDR3 in DNA: TGTGCCAGCAGCTCTAACAGGGGGCGGCTTAACACTGAAGCTTTCTTT.

This rearrangement joins TRBV12-5 to TRBJ1-1; 8 bases are a match to TRBD1. V gave up 1 base and J gave up 3 bases; unmatched junction bases: 10. Germline V gives CDR1 LGHNT, CDR2 FRNRAP. The CDR3 consists of 17 residues. The CDR3 bases are TGTGCTAGTGGTTTGGGAGACAGGGGACCAACAGACACTGAAGCTTTCTTT. Its translation: CASGLGDRGPTDTEAFF.

The genes are TRBV4-2 and TRBJ2-7, with 7 bases lining up with TRBD1. CDR1 and CDR2 from the germline V gene are LGHNA and YNFKEQ. V shed 0 bases, J shed 3 bases, and the junction held 5 bases outside the gene matches. The CDR3 consists of 15 residues. CDR3: CASSQDLAGGYEQYF. The CDR3 DNA is TGTGCCAGCAGCCAAGATCTGGCAGGGGGCTACGAGCAGTACTTC.